These 5 T cell receptor beta chains share one sample of origin, sequenced in a study of shared T cell receptors in the human thymus. TCRdb's table, derived via immunoSEQ multiplex PCR, lists solely in-frame clones and lacks some. The profile shows roughly 660,000 clones, approximately 88% of them singletons. The same data also contributed to another study, on human thymus T cells.

The material sequenced was thymocytes. These receptors all come from a boy under two years old with a congenital heart defect.

V usage is TRBV7-9 and J usage is TRBJ2-1, with D tentatively TRBD2 (5 bases). Germline V CDR1 and CDR2: SEHNR, FQNEAQ (reference sequence). CDR3 length equals 17 residues. V was shortened by 1 base and J by 6 bases, with 19 bases between the two germline ends. The CDR3 region has the DNA TGTGCCAGCAGCTTAGGGGAGACTTTCCGCGTTATCAATGAGCAGTTCTTC. Residues: CASSLGETFRVINEQFF.

This chain links TRBV5-1 with TRBJ1-2; 7 bases map to TRBD1. The CDR3 is 15 residues long. Trimming cost V 0 bases and J 3 bases; bases outside gene matches: 5. Germline V gene lookup returns CDR1 SGHRS and CDR2 YFSETQ. CDR3 DNA: TGCGCCAGCAGCTTGGAAGGGGACAGAGACTATGGCTACACCTTC. Amino acids: CASSLEGDRDYGYTF.

The rearrangement joins TRBV5-1 to TRBJ2-3, with D uncertain. The CDR3 totals 14 residues. Germline CDR1 SGHRS, CDR2 YFSETQ. The V end was cut by 1 base, the J end by 0 bases, with 6 bases between. The CDR3 bases are TGCGCCAGCAGCTTGACAGCTAGCACAGATACGCAGTATTTT. Protein product: CASSLTASTDTQYF.

This chain links TRBV5-4 with TRBJ2-7; weak D call: TRBD2 (5 bases). CDR1 and CDR2 from the germline V gene are SGHNT and YYREEE (reference sequence). V lost 4 bases, J lost 5 bases, and 13 bases lay in between. The CDR3 is 13 residues long. CDR3 in amino acids: CASSPGIRHEQYF. The CDR3 DNA reads TGTGCCAGCAGCCCCGGGATCCGCCACGAGCAGTACTTC.

V usage is TRBV6-1 and J usage is TRBJ2-1; tentatively, D is TRBD1 (6 bases). Between the trimmed V and J ends, which lost 11 bases and 4 bases, there was a span of 18 bases. CDR1 MNHNS and CDR2 SASEGT come from the germline V gene. The CDR3 length is 14 residues. The CDR3 region has the DNA TGTGCCGGGCCCGACAGGCTCGTTTACAATGAGCAGTTCTTC. Residues: CAGPDRLVYNEQFF.